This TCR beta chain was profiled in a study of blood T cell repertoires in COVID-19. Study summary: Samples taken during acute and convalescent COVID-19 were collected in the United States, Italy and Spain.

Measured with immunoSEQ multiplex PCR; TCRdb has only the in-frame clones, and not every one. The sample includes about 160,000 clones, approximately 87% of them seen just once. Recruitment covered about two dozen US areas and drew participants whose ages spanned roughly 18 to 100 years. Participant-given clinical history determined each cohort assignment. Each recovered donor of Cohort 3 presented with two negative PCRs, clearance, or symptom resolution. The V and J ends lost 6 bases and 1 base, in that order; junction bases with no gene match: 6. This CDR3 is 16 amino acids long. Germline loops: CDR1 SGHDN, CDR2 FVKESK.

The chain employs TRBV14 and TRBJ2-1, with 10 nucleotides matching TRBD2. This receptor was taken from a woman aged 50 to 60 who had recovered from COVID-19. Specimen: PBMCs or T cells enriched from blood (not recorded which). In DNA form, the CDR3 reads TGTGCCAGCAGGCCTGGTAGCGGGGGGTCCTACAATGAGCAGTTCTTC. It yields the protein CASRPGSGGSYNEQFF. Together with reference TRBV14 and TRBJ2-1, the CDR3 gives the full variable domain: EAGVTQFPSHSVIEKGQTVTLRCDPISGHDNLYWYRRVMGKEIKFLLHFVKESKQDESGMPNNRFLAERTGGTYSTLKVQPAELEDSGVYFCASRPGSGGSYNEQFFGPGTRLTVL.